These 6 T cell receptor beta chains originate from one sample sequenced in a study of blood T cell repertoires in COVID-19. Here immunoSEQ multiplex PCR was the method, and the copy in TCRdb shows in-frame clones only, minus some. The sample includes 95,000 or so clones, about 84% of them seen just once. Sequencing input: peripheral blood. These receptors came from a man at least 80 years old with active or convalescent COVID-19.

The count of this clone is one. The junction departs from the called germline gene at one end, perhaps through a read error. V usage is TRBV2 and J usage is TRBJ2-7; maybe TRBD2 (5 bases). The germline CDR1 and CDR2 sequences are SNHLY and FYNNEI. CDR3 length: 11 amino acids. The CDR3 coding sequence is TGCCCGTCTAGCTTTAGGGACGAGCAGTACTTC. It is translated as CPSSFRDEQYF.

This clone was detected only a few times. The rearrangement joins TRBV2 to TRBJ1-2; 9 nucleotides line up with TRBD1. The germline V gene has CDR1 SNHLY and CDR2 FYNNEI. Trimming cost V 5 bases and J 4 bases; bases outside gene matches: 11. This CDR3 spans 16 amino acids. CDR3 sequence: CASSPRGQGSSYGYTF. CDR3 nucleotide sequence: TGTGCCAGCAGTCCACGAGGACAGGGGTCGAGCTATGGCTACACCTTC.

The chain employs TRBV5-6 and TRBJ1-1; no clear D gene. CDR1 and CDR2 (germline): SGHDT, YYEEEE. The CDR3 is 15 amino acids. The ends were cut back, 2 bases at V and 2 bases at J, with 13 bases in the middle. The CDR3 loop reads CASSLFAASNTEAFF. DNA of the CDR3: TGTGCCAGCAGCTTATTTGCGGCGTCTAACACTGAAGCTTTCTTT.

The chain employs TRBV5-6 and TRBJ1-1; D is unresolved. The CDR3 has 12 amino acids. Germline V gene data show CDR1 as SGHDT and CDR2 as YYEEEE. V gave up 0 bases and J gave up 8 bases, with 8 bases separating them. CDR3 in amino acids: CASSLASGEAFF. CDR3 coding DNA: TGTGCCAGCAGCTTGGCCTCAGGAGAAGCTTTCTTT. The entire variable domain, with the rest obtained from reference TRBV5-6 and TRBJ1-1, is as follows: DAGVTQSPTHLIKTRGQQVTLRCSPKSGHDTVSWYQQALGQGPQFIFQYYEEEERQRGNFPDRFSGHQFPNYSSELNVNALLLGDSALYLCASSLASGEAFFGQGTRLTVV.

The gene calls are TRBV6-1 and TRBJ2-7; 9 nucleotides align to TRBD2. The germline gives CDR1 MNHNS, CDR2 SASEGT. This CDR3 region has 16 residues. Losses at the gene ends were 7 bases for V and 7 bases for J; bases not matched to a gene: 17. The CDR3 region is CASTDSPRGGVREQYF. The CDR3 DNA sequence: TGTGCCAGCACTGACAGCCCGCGGGGGGGCGTAAGGGAGCAGTACTTC.

The chain has TRBV28 and TRBJ1-5, with D perhaps matching TRBD1 (5 bases). V was trimmed by 7 bases and J by 2 bases, leaving 12 bases between them. CDR1 and CDR2 (germline): MDHEN, SYDVKM. This CDR3 has 14 residues. This CDR3 reads CASTFGGGNQPQHF. The CDR3 DNA is TGTGCCAGCACTTTTGGGGGGGGCAATCAGCCCCAGCATTTT.